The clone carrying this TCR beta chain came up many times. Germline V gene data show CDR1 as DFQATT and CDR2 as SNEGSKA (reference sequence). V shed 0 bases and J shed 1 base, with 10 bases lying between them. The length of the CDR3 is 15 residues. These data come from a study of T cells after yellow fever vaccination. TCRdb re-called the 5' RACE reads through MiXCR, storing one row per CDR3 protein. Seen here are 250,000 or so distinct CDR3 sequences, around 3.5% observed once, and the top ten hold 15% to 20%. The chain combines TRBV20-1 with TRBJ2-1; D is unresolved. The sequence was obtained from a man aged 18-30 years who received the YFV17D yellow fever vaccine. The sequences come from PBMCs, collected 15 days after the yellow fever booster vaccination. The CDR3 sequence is CSAREDRLSYNEQFF. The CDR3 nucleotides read TGCAGTGCTAGAGAGGACCGGCTTTCCTACAATGAGCAGTTCTTC.